This is a list of T cell receptor beta chains from one sample in a study of blood T cell repertoires in COVID-19. Clones were read by immunoSEQ multiplex PCR, and TCRdb kept only the in-frame ones, dropping some. Found here are 150,000 to 200,000 clones, about 80% of them singletons; the top ten hold 6% to 8.5%. The source material was peripheral blood. These receptors all come from a human donor in a cohort sampled during active COVID-19. CDR3s leave out the opening cysteine and the closing phenylalanine or tryptophan. A D gene is named only where the DNA matches it firmly. Rows give clone size only sometimes, using once, few, many, or a class for an expanded clone.

TRBV28 TRBD1 - 11 ASSRTGESGYT
TRBV25-1 TRBD1 - 13 ASRRTGAVSYEQY
TRBV5-1 - - 12 ASSLGLAGTEAF
TRBV7-9 - - 13 ASSLTWGPSTEAF
TRBV19 - few 15 ASSIDFRDSPLLGQY
TRBV14 TRBD1 - 15 ASSQEGGQGASYEQY
TRBV5-6 - few 13 ASTLTRWEDTEAF
TRBV19 TRBD1 - 12 ASSIYRGQYGYT
TRBV10-3 - - 10 AISGTPYGYT
TRBV19 TRBD1 - 13 ASSIRDRGRETQY
TRBV7-2 TRBD1 - 13 ASSLRTGGLNEQY
TRBV11-2 - - 13 ASSLRRTVNNEQF
TRBV18 TRBD1 - 12 ASSDNRGAGPQH
TRBV28 TRBD1 - 12 ASRTDRENTEAF
TRBV9 - - 12 ASSVGVNNSPLH
TRBV18 - - 13 ASSPYGDSGNTIY
TRBV27 TRBD1 - 10 ASSDRETEAF
TRBV10-3 TRBD2 - 15 AISSGGATPSTDTQY